Reported below is one T cell receptor beta chain. Its cognate antigen is unknown. One junction end does not reproduce the germline sequence, and a read error may be involved. The CDR3 consists of 15 residues. From germline, CDR1 is LNHNV and CDR2 YYDKDF (reference sequence). Points from the study as a whole: Tumor memory CD4+ T cell TCR gene usage was found to cluster with blood and lymph node memory CD4+ cells and with lymph node naive CD4+ cells.

Constant-region reverse primers amplified full-length variable regions, followed by semi-nested Nested Universal Primer A PCR. Each CDR3 protein is one row after TCRdb ran MiXCR on the 5' RACE reads. The sample holds tens of thousands of distinct CDR3 sequences, about 30% seen once. The specimen was tumor-infiltrating memory CD4+ T cells sorted from the breast tumor. The sample's subset: memory CD4+ T cells, CD4+CD45RO+CD25-. The clonotype comes from a female donor with breast cancer. The chain carries TRBV15 and TRBJ1-6; D not certain. CDR3 region: CAASSKAWANSPLHF. The CDR3 region has the DNA TGTGCCGCCAGCAGCAAGGCCTGGGCTAATTCACCCCTCCACTTT.